This TCR beta chain was captured in a study of blood T cells in healthy people across ages. The CDR3 loop spans 16 amino acids. The V gene lost 7 bases and the J gene lost 4 bases, with 20 bases spanning the gap. Germline values: CDR1 LNHDA, CDR2 SQIVND (reference sequence). Together with a sample-barcoded 5' primer, a J-beta primer mix was included in a second PCR lasting about 6 to 11 cycles. A single record per CDR3 protein comes from TCRdb applying MiXCR to the 5' RACE reads. In the table there are over a million distinct CDR3 sequences, around two fifths of which are singletons. The sample was blood. This receptor was taken from a woman between 18 and 29 years old in good health. The V call is TRBV19, the J call TRBJ1-5; possibly TRBD1 for D (5 bases). CDR3 sequence: CASTYLGAGLNQPQHF. The CDR3 nucleotides read TGTGCCAGTACTTACCTCGGGGCAGGACTTAATCAGCCCCAGCATTTT.